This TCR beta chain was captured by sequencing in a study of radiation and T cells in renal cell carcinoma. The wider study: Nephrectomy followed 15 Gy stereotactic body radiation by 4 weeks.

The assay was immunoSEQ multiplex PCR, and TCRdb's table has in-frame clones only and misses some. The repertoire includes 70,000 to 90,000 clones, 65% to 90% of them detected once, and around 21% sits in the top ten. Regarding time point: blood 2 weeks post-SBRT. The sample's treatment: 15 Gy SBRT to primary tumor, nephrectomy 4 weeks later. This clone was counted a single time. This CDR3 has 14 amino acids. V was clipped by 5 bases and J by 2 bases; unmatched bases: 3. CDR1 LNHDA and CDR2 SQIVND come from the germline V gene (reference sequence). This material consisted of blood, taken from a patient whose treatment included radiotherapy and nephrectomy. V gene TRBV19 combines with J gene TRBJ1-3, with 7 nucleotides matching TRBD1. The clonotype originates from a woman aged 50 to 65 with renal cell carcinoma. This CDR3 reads CASSQGEAGNTIYF. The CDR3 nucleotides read TGTGCCAGTAGTCAGGGGGAGGCTGGAAACACCATATATTTT.